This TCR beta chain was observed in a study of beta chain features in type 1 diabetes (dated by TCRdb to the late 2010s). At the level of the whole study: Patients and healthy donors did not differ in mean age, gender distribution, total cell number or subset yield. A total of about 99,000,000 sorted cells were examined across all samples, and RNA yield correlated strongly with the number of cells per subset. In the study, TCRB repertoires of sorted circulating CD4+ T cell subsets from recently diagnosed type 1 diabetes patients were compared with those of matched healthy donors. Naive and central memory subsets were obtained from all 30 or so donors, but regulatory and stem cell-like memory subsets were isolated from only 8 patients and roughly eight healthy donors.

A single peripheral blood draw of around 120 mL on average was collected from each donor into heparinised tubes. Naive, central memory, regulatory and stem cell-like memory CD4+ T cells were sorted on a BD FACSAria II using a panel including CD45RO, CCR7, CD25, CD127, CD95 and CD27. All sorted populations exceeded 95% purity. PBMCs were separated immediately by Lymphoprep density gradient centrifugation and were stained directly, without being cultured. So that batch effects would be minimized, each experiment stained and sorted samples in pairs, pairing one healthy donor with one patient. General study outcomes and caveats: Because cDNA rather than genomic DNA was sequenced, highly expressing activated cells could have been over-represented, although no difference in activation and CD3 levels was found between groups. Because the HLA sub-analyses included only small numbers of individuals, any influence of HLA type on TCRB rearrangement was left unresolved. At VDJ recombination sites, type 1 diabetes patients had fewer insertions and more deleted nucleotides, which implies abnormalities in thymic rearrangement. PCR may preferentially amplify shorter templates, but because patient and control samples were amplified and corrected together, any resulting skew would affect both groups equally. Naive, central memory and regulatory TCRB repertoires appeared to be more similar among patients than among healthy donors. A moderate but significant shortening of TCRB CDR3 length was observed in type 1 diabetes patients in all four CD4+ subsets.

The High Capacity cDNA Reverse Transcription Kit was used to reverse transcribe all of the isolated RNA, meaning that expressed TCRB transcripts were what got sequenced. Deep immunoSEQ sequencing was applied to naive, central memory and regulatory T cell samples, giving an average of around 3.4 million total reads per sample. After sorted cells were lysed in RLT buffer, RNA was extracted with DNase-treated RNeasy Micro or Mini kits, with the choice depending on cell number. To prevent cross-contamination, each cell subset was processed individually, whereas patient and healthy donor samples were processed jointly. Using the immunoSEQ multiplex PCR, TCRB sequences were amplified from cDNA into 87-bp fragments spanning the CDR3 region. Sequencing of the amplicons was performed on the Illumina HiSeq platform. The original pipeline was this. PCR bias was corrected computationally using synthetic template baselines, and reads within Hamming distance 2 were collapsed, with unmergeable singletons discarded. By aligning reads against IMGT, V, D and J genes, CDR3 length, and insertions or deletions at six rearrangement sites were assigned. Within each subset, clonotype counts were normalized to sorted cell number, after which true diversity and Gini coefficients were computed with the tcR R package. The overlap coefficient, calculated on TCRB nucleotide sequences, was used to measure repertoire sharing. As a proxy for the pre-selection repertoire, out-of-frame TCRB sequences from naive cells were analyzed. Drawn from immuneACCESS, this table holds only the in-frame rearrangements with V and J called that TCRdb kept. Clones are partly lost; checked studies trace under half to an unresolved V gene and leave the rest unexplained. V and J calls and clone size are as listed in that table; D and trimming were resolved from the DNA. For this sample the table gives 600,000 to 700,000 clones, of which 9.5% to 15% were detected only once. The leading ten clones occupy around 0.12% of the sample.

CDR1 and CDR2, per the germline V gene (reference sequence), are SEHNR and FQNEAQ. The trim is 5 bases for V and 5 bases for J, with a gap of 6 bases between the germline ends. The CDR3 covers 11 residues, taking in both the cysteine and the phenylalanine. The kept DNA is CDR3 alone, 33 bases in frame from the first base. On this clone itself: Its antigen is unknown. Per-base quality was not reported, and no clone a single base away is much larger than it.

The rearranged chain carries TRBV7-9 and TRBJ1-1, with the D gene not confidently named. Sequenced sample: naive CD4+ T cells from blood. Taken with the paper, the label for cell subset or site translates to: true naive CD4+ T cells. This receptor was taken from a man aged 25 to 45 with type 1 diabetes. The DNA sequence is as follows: TGTGCCAGCAGCGCGACAACTGAAGCTTTCTTT. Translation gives CASSATTEAFF.